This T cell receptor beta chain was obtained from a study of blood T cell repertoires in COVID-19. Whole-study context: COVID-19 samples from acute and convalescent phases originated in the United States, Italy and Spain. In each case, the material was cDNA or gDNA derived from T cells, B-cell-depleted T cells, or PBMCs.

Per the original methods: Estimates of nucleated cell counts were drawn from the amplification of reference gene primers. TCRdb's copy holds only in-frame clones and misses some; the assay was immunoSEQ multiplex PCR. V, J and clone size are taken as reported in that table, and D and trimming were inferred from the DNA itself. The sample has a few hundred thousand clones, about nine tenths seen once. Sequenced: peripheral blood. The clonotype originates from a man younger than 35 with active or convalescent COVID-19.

The CDR3 region is CAVGDRGYGYTF. Written as DNA, the CDR3 is TGTGCCGTAGGAGACAGGGGCTATGGCTACACCTTC. The J gene is TRBJ1-2, the V gene TRBV28, with TRBD1 identical over 8 bases. The CDR3 totals 12 residues. The germline V gene has CDR1 MDHEN and CDR2 SYDVKM. With V trimmed by 11 bases and J by 4 bases, 6 bases remained unmatched.